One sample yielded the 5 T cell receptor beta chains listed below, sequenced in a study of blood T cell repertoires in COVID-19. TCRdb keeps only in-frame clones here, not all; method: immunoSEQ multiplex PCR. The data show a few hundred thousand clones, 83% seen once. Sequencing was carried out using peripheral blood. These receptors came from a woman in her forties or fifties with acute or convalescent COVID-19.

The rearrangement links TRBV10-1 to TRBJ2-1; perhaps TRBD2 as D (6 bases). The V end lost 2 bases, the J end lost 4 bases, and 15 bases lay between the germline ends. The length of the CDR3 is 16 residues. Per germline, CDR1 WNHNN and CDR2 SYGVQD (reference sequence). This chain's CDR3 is CASSENGGGYYNEQFF. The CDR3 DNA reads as TGCGCCAGCAGTGAGAATGGGGGAGGATATTACAATGAGCAGTTCTTC.

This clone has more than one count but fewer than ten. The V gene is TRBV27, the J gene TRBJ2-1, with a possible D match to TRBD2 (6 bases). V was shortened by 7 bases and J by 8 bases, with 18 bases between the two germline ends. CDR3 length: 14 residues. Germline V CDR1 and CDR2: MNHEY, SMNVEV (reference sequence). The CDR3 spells CASTRAGRWDEQFF. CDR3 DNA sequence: TGTGCCAGCACTCGCGCAGGGAGGTGGGATGAGCAGTTCTTC.

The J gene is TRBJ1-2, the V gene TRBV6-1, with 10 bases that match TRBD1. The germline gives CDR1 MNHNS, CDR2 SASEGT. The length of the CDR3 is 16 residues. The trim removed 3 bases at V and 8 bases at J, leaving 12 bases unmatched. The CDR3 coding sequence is TGTGCCAGCAGTGACGAGGGGACAGGGGAAATGAGGGGCTACACCTTC. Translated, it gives CASSDEGTGEMRGYTF.

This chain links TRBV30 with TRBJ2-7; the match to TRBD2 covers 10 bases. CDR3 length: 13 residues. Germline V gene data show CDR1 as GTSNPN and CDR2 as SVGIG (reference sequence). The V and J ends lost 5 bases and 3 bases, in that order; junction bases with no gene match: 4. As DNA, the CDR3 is TGTGCCTGGTCTCTAGCGGGAGTCTACGAGCAGTACTTC. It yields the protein CAWSLAGVYEQYF.

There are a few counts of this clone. CDR3 sequence: CASSSEYEQYF. The CDR3 bases are TGCGCCAGCAGCTCCGAGTACGAGCAGTACTTC. The genes are TRBV5-1 and TRBJ2-7; D unresolved. With 3 bases removed from V and 4 bases from J, the gap between germline ends came to 5 bases. The length of the CDR3 is 11 residues. The germline V gene encodes CDR1 SGHRS and CDR2 YFSETQ.